The T cell receptor beta chain under discussion was sequenced for a study of blood T cell repertoires in COVID-19. For the study at large: Acute-phase and convalescent COVID-19 samples originated in the United States, Italy and Spain. Sources were T cells, B-cell-depleted T cells, or PBMCs; the material itself was cDNA or gDNA.

Per the original methods: Reference gene primer amplification yielded estimated nucleated cell counts. TCRdb's table, derived via immunoSEQ multiplex PCR, lists solely in-frame clones and lacks some. V, J and clone size are taken as reported in that table, and D and trimming were inferred from the DNA itself. The table records about 170,000 clones, around 87% of them present only once. Germline lookup yields CDR1 MDHEN and CDR2 SYDVKM. The CDR3 sequence is 15 residues long. The V and J ends lost 3 bases and 3 bases, in that order; junction bases with no gene match: 3. The chain is built from TRBV28 and TRBJ2-2; 8 bases agree with TRBD2. The sample was peripheral blood. This TCR derives from a man aged 18 to 29 with active or convalescent COVID-19. The CDR3 reads CASSLTGGDTGELFF. The DNA of the CDR3 is TGTGCCAGCAGTTTGACGGGGGGGGACACCGGGGAGCTGTTTTTT.